A single sample gave rise to the 2 T cell receptor beta chains below, sequenced in a study of identical twins. TCRdb recomputed calls from the 5' RACE reads with MiXCR, one row per CDR3 protein. The data contain about 340,000 distinct CDR3 sequences, roughly an eighth of them singletons. These data were also filed under a second study, of yellow fever vaccine responses in identical twins.

The sequenced sample was CD8+ T cells sorted from blood. These receptors were collected from a woman aged 18-35 years in good health.

This clonotype was seen at least ten times. The junction differs from germline at one of its ends, possibly a read error. The genes are TRBV7-8 and TRBJ2-7, with a possible D match to TRBD2 (6 bases). Germline CDR1 SGHVS, CDR2 FQNEAQ. The CDR3 covers 13 residues. This CDR3 is CASSPPGTPVRNF. CDR3 DNA: TGTGCCAGCAGCCCACCCGGGACTCCGGTTAGAAACTTC.

The V call is TRBV11-2, the J call TRBJ2-3, with 9 positions matching TRBD1. The CDR3 runs to 16 residues. CDR1 is SGHAT and CDR2 is FQNNGV in the germline V gene. V lost 5 bases and J lost 2; bases outside the gene matches: 8. In DNA form, the CDR3 reads TGTGCCAGCAGCATCTGGGACAGGGCCGACACAGATACGCAGTATTTT. It is translated as CASSIWDRADTDTQYF.